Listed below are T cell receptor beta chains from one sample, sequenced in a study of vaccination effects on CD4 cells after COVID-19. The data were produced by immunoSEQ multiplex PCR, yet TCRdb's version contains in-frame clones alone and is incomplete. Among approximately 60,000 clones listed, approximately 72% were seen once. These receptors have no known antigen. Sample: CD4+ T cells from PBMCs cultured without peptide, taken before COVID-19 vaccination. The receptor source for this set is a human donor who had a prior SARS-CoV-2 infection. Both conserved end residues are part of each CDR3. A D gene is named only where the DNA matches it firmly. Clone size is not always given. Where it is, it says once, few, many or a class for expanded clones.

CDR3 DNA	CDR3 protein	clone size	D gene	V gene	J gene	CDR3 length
TGTGCCTGGAGGAAGCGGGCCCCGGGACCACAGTATTTT	CAWRKRAPGPQYF	NA	NA	TRBV30	TRBJ2-3	13
TGTGCCGGGACCGCAGGGTTGGCAGGCTATGGCTACACCTTC	CAGTAGLAGYGYTF	NA	NA	TRBV2	TRBJ1-2	14
TGTGCCAGCAGCTTCCCCGAGGATTATGGCTACACCTTC	CASSFPEDYGYTF	NA	NA	TRBV5-4	TRBJ1-2	13
TGTGCCAGCAGCTTGGAAACCGATCCAAGATATAGCAATCAGCCCCAGCATTTT	CASSLETDPRYSNQPQHF	NA	NA	TRBV5-6	TRBJ1-5	18
TGTGCCAGCAGTTTCACGAACCGACAGGCTTCTGGTGAGAACTATGGCTACACCTTC	CASSFTNRQASGENYGYTF	NA	NA	TRBV27	TRBJ1-2	19
TGTGCCATCAGTGATCAATGGCAGGGGGCGAATGAAAAACTGTTTTTT	CAISDQWQGANEKLFF	NA	TRBD1	TRBV10-3	TRBJ1-4	16
TGTGCTAGTGGTTTGGTACGGGGTAGGGGTACGGGGACTGAAGCTTTCTTT	CASGLVRGRGTGTEAFF	NA	NA	TRBV12-5	TRBJ1-1	17
TGTGCCAGTAGTATCACAGGAGGCAATTCACCCCTCCACTTT	CASSITGGNSPLHF	NA	NA	TRBV19	TRBJ1-6	14
TGCGCCAGTCGAAGGACAGCGAACACCGGGGAGCTGTTTTTT	CASRRTANTGELFF	few	NA	TRBV4-1	TRBJ2-2	14
TGTGCCAGCTCCCGACAGGGGGCGCTGGATACGCAGTATTTT	CASSRQGALDTQYF	NA	TRBD1	TRBV18	TRBJ2-3	14
TGTGCCAGCAGCCTAAACGGGCGGGAACAAGAGACCCAGTACTTC	CASSLNGREQETQYF	NA	NA	TRBV7-3	TRBJ2-5	15
TGCGCCAGCAGCTTGGTAGCGGGAGGGACCGAGCAGTACTTC	CASSLVAGGTEQYF	NA	TRBD2	TRBV5-1	TRBJ2-7	14
TGTGCCAGCTCAAAAGGACCCCCGGGGGACAATGAGCAGTTCTTC	CASSKGPPGDNEQFF	NA	NA	TRBV18	TRBJ2-1	15
TGTGCCAGCAGTTTCGGAACCTACGAGCAGTACTTC	CASSFGTYEQYF	NA	NA	TRBV11-3	TRBJ2-7	12
TGTGCCAGTAGTATTGGGTCCGGGACCCAGTACTTC	CASSIGSGTQYF	once	NA	TRBV19	TRBJ2-5	12
TGTGCCAGCAGCCGCGGACAGGGCCCTTTCTCCTACGAGCAGTACTTC	CASSRGQGPFSYEQYF	NA	TRBD1	TRBV27	TRBJ2-7	16
TGTGCCAGAAGCTTGTACGGGACTGCCGATACGCAGTATTTT	CARSLYGTADTQYF	NA	NA	TRBV5-3	TRBJ2-3	14
TGTGCCAGTAGTGTATGGGGTTATAGCAATCAGCCCCAGCATTTT	CASSVWGYSNQPQHF	few	NA	TRBV19	TRBJ1-5	15
TGTGCCATCAGGAGGGACAGGTACCAAGAGACCCAGTACTTC	CAIRRDRYQETQYF	NA	TRBD1	TRBV10-3	TRBJ2-5	14
TGTGCCAGCAGCCCTAGCGGGGGGCCCTCCTACGAGCAGTACTTC	CASSPSGGPSYEQYF	NA	TRBD2	TRBV3-1/TRBV3-2	TRBJ2-7	15
TGTGCCAGCAGCTCCCCCACTCACCACTATAATTCACCCCTCCACTTT	CASSSPTHHYNSPLHF	NA	NA	TRBV7-3	TRBJ1-6	16
TGTGCCAGCAGTGAAACTAGAGGACAGGGCCCCTATGGCTACACCTTC	CASSETRGQGPYGYTF	NA	TRBD1	TRBV6-1	TRBJ1-2	16
TGTGCCAGCAGTTTATCGGTCGGAAGTCAAGAGACCCAGTACTTC	CASSLSVGSQETQYF	NA	NA	TRBV27	TRBJ2-5	15
TGTGCCAGCAGGGGACAGGGCCAGAGCTCCTACAATGAGCAGTTCTTC	CASRGQGQSSYNEQFF	NA	TRBD1	TRBV2	TRBJ2-1	16
TGTGCCAGCAGCCTACAGGGGACCTACGAGCAGTACTTC	CASSLQGTYEQYF	NA	TRBD1	TRBV14	TRBJ2-7	13